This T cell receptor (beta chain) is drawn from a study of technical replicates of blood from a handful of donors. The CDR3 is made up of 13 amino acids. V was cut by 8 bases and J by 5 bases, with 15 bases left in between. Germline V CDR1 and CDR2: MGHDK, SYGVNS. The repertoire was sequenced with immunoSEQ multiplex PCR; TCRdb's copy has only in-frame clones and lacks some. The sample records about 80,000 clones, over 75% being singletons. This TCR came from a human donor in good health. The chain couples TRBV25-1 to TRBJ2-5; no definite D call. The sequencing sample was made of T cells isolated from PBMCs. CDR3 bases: TGTGCCAGCCTGTCCCCGATCGGGGAGACCCAGTACTTC. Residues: CASLSPIGETQYF.